The rows below give T cell receptor beta chains drawn from one sample of a study of T cells in Graves' hyperthyroidism and ophthalmopathy. TCRdb itself ran the multiplex PCR reads through MiXCR, one entry per CDR3 protein. This sample has around 700,000 distinct CDR3 sequences, with over 15% found just once. Sequenced material: blood. These receptors all stem from a woman aged 45-65 years with Graves' hyperthyroidism that later progressed to Graves' ophthalmopathy. The CDR3 runs from the conserved cysteine through the conserved F or W. Fields, in order: J gene, clone size, V gene, D gene, CDR3 DNA, CDR3 protein. A D gene is named only where the DNA matches it firmly. Only some rows state a clone size, as once, few, many or a class for expanded clones.

>TRBJ2-6|.|TRBV12-3/TRBV12-4|.
TGTGCCAGCAGTTTTGAGGGACGCGGGGCCAACGTCCTGACTTTC
CASSFEGRGANVLTF
>TRBJ1-2|few|TRBV30|.
TGTGCCTGGAATTATCACAGGAACTTCTATGGCTACACCTTC
CAWNYHRNFYGYTF
>TRBJ2-2|.|TRBV25-1|.
TGTGCCAGCAGTGAATGGCCCCAGGAAGCGAACACCGGGGAGCTGTTTTTT
CASSEWPQEANTGELFF
>TRBJ2-2|many|TRBV11-2|TRBD2
TGTGCCAGCAGCCTGAGGATAGCGGGGGGATCCTCGAACACCGGGGAGCTGTTTTTT
CASSLRIAGGSSNTGELFF
>TRBJ1-2|few|TRBV20-1|.
TGCAGTGCTAGAGGCCAGACGACCACCACTAACTATGGCTACACCTTC
CSARGQTTTTNYGYTF
>TRBJ2-1|many|TRBV24-1|TRBD2
TGTGCCACCAGTGATCTAGCGGGGGGGCAACGCAATGAGCAGTTCTTC
CATSDLAGGQRNEQFF
>TRBJ2-5|.|TRBV20-1|.
TGCAGTGCTAGCTCCACCCGAGGGAACCAAGAGACCCAGTACTTC
CSASSTRGNQETQYF
>TRBJ2-7|many|TRBV20-1|TRBD2
TGCAGTGCTAGCGACGCTAGCGGGGGGGCCCTCGAGCAGTACTTC
CSASDASGGALEQYF
>TRBJ1-1|few|TRBV18|TRBD1
TGTGCCAGCTCACCAAGTCGGGAAGGGGGCATGAACACTGAAGCTTTCTTT
CASSPSREGGMNTEAFF
>TRBJ2-2|once|TRBV6-4|.
TGTGCCAGCAGCCCACAACCGGGTCAATCCGCCGGGGAGCTGTTTTTT
CASSPQPGQSAGELFF
>TRBJ1-6|few|TRBV4-1|TRBD1
TGCGCCAGCACCGAAAAGGGGACAGGGAATTCACCCCTCCACTTT
CASTEKGTGNSPLHF
>TRBJ2-3|.|TRBV6-5|.
TGTGCCACGGTACAGGACACAGATACGCAGTATTTT
CATVQDTDTQYF
>TRBJ1-2|many|TRBV30|TRBD1
TGTGCCTGGAGTGTAAAGGGGGCGCAAGGCTACACCTTC
CAWSVKGAQGYTF
>TRBJ1-4|few|TRBV7-2|TRBD1
TGTGCCAGCAGAAGACAGGGGGGAGTTAATGAAAAACTGTTTTTT
CASRRQGGVNEKLFF
>TRBJ1-5|few|TRBV7-8|.
TGTGCCAGCAGTTCCTTCGGGGCAAGAAGCAATCAGCCCCAGCATTTT
CASSSFGARSNQPQHF
>TRBJ1-1|.|TRBV13|.
TGTGCCAGCAGCTCGACAGATACGGACACTGAAGCTTTCTTT
CASSSTDTDTEAFF
>TRBJ2-5|.|TRBV20-1|TRBD1
TGTTCCGCGAGGGGGCGGGCCCGGGCGGAGACCCAGTACTTC
CSARGRARAETQYF
>TRBJ1-1|few|TRBV29-1|.
TGCAGCGGCGAAGAGGCTGCCAACACTGAAGCTTTCTTT
CSGEEAANTEAFF
>TRBJ2-3|.|TRBV20-1|.
TGCAGTGCTAGAGATCCCGGCGGACAACTCACAGATACGCAGTATTTT
CSARDPGGQLTDTQYF
>TRBJ1-1|many|TRBV2|TRBD1
TGTGCCAGCAGTCTTAGGGACAGGTCCATGAACACTGAAGCTTTCTTT
CASSLRDRSMNTEAFF
>TRBJ2-1|few|TRBV12-3/TRBV12-4|.
TGTGCCAGCAGGGAACCGGGACTTTACAATGAGCAGTTCTTC
CASREPGLYNEQFF
>TRBJ1-1|.|TRBV7-9|.
TGTGCCAGCAGCTTGGACAGCCGACGGAACACTGAAGCTTTCTTT
CASSLDSRRNTEAFF
>TRBJ2-7|few|TRBV13|.
TGTGCCAGCAGCTTAAGTTCAAGCAACGAGCAGTACTTC
CASSLSSSNEQYF
>TRBJ1-5|many|TRBV2|.
TGTGCCAGCAGTGAAGACGTCTATAGCAATCAGCCCCAGCATTTT
CASSEDVYSNQPQHF
>TRBJ1-5|.|TRBV4-1|.
TGCGCCAGCAGCCAAGATGGTAGCCAGCCCCAGCATTTT
CASSQDGSQPQHF
>TRBJ2-1|many|TRBV30|.
TGTGCCTGGGGGGGAGACCGCTACAATGAGCAGTTCTTC
CAWGGDRYNEQFF
>TRBJ1-2|few|TRBV20-1|TRBD1
TGCAGTGCTTGGACAGGGGGCGTATTAGGTGGCTACACCTTC
CSAWTGGVLGGYTF
>TRBJ1-1|many|TRBV7-9|.
TGTGCCAGCAGCTTGGCAGAAGGGGAAGCTTTCTTT
CASSLAEGEAFF
>TRBJ2-5|few|TRBV18|.
TGTGCCAGCTTGCCTCGGGGGAACCAAGAGACCCAGTACTTC
CASLPRGNQETQYF
>TRBJ2-5|few|TRBV7-3|.
TGTGCCAGCAGCGGGGAGGGGGCCGCTGGGGAGACCCAGTACTTC
CASSGEGAAGETQYF
>TRBJ2-7|few|TRBV20-1|.
TGCAGTGCTAGAGATCTCGGCACGGGGAGCTCCTACGAGCAGTACTTC
CSARDLGTGSSYEQYF
>TRBJ2-7|few|TRBV4-1|TRBD1
TGCGCCAGCAGCCAAGAGACAGGGTATTCCTACGAGCAGTACTTC
CASSQETGYSYEQYF
>TRBJ1-4|.|TRBV6-5|.
TGTGCCAGCAGTTACTCAGGGGTTGCAACTAATGAAAAACTGTTTTTT
CASSYSGVATNEKLFF
>TRBJ1-2|few|TRBV7-9|.
TGTGCCAGCAGCTTATTAGCTTTGGACAGCGCCGTCTATGGCTACACCTTC
CASSLLALDSAVYGYTF
>TRBJ2-1|many|TRBV5-1|TRBD2
TGCGCCAGCAGCCCACTAGCGGGGGGAGGCAATGAGCAGTTCTTC
CASSPLAGGGNEQFF
>TRBJ1-1|.|TRBV5-5|.
TGTGCCAGCAACGAGCACCCCGAAAGGCGTGAAGCTTTCTTT
CASNEHPERREAFF
>TRBJ2-7|many|TRBV3-1|TRBD2
TGTGCCAGCAGCCAAGGGACTAGCGGGGTGTACGAGCAGTACTTC
CASSQGTSGVYEQYF
>TRBJ1-1|many|TRBV18|.
TGTGCCAGCTCACCAAGGGGGGATTTTCCTGAAGCTTTCTTT
CASSPRGDFPEAFF
>TRBJ2-1|many|TRBV11-2|.
TGTGCCAGCAGCGTCGTTGGCGGGGGCCTCTACAATGAGCAGTTCTTC
CASSVVGGGLYNEQFF
>TRBJ1-3|many|TRBV7-2|TRBD1
TGTGCCAGCAGCATCGACAGGGTGGCTGGAAACACCATATATTTT
CASSIDRVAGNTIYF
>TRBJ2-3|.|TRBV3-1|.
TGTGCCAGCAGCCAAGCATTCGGACAGCTAACAGATACGCAGTATTTT
CASSQAFGQLTDTQYF
>TRBJ2-3|few|TRBV5-8|.
TGTGCCAGCAGCTTATCCTCTGGGGGTTCAGATACGCAGTATTTT
CASSLSSGGSDTQYF
>TRBJ1-1|.|TRBV5-1|.
TGCGCCAGAGGGGTTGAAGCTTTCTTT
CARGVEAFF
>TRBJ1-4|once|TRBV5-6|TRBD1
TGTGCCAGCAGCTCACAGGGGCCTGATGAAAAACTGTTTTTT
CASSSQGPDEKLFF
>TRBJ2-5|once|TRBV20-1|.
TGCAGCGCTTCTGACCCAAGGCGGACCCAGTACTTC
CSASDPRRTQYF
>TRBJ2-7|.|TRBV27|.
TGTGCCAGCAGCCTCGTCTGGAGTCCCTACGAGCAGTACTTC
CASSLVWSPYEQYF
>TRBJ1-2|many|TRBV20-1|.
TGCAGTGCTGAAACCCTATCGATAAACTATGGCTACACCTTC
CSAETLSINYGYTF
>TRBJ2-5|.|TRBV7-9|.
TGTGCCAGCAGCCCGGGCCGCGGGGACCAAGAGACCCAGTACTTC
CASSPGRGDQETQYF
>TRBJ2-7|once|TRBV4-1|TRBD2
TGCGCCAGCAGCCAAGCCTCAGCGGGAGCGTCCTACGAGCAGTACTTC
CASSQASAGASYEQYF
>TRBJ1-3|few|TRBV5-1|.
TGCGCCAGCAGGATAGGCTCTGGAAACACCATATATTTT
CASRIGSGNTIYF
>TRBJ2-7|few|TRBV27|.
TGTGCCAGCAGCCCCTTTGGGGACAACTCCTACGAGCAGTACTTC
CASSPFGDNSYEQYF
>TRBJ2-1|.|TRBV5-1|TRBD2
TGCGCCAGCAGCGGTGGGGCGCTAGCGGCGTACAATGAGCAGTTCTTC
CASSGGALAAYNEQFF
>TRBJ2-3|.|TRBV4-1|.
TGCGCCAGCAGCCAAGCCCTTTCCACAGATACGCAGTATTTT
CASSQALSTDTQYF
>TRBJ2-7|few|TRBV4-2|TRBD2
TGTGCCAGCAGCCAATCCCCTGGGATAGCGGGGGGCTACGAGCAGTACTTC
CASSQSPGIAGGYEQYF
>TRBJ2-7|many|TRBV2|.
TGTGCCAGCATCAGGAGCGAGAAATACGAGCAGTACTTC
CASIRSEKYEQYF
>TRBJ1-6|.|TRBV4-1|.
TGCGCCAGCAGCCAAGATGCGGGGGCATTTAATTCACCCCTCCACTTT
CASSQDAGAFNSPLHF
>TRBJ2-3|.|TRBV5-1|TRBD1
TGCGCCAGCAGCTTCGACAGGGCCACAGATACGCAGTATTTT
CASSFDRATDTQYF
>TRBJ2-2|.|TRBV19|TRBD2
TGTGCCAGTAGTATTGGCGCGGGGGGCGGGGAGCTGTTTTTT
CASSIGAGGGELFF
>TRBJ1-3|.|TRBV3-1|.
TGTGCCAGCAGCCAAGAGGCAGGGCTACGCTCTGGAAACACCATATATTTT
CASSQEAGLRSGNTIYF